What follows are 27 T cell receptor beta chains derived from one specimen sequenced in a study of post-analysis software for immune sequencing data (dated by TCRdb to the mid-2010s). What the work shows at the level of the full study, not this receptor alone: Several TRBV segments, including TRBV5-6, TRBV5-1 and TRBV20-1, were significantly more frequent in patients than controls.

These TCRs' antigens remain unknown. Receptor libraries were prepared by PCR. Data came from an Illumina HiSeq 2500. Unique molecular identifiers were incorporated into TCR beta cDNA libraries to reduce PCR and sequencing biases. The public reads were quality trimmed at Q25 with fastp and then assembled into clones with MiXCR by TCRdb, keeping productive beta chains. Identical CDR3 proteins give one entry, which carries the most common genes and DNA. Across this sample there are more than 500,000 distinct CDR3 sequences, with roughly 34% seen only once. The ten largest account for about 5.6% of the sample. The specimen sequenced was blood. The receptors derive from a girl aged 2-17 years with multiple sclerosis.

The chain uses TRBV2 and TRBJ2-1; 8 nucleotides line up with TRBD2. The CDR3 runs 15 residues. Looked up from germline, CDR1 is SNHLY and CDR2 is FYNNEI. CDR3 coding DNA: TGTGCTAACCCACACGGGGGGGGCCAGTTGAATGAGCAGTTCTTC. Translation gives CANPHGGGQLNEQFF.

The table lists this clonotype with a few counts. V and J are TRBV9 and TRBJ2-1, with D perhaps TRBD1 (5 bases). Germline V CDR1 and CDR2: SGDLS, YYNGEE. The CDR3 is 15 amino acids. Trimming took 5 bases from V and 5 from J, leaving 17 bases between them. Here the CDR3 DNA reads TGTGCCAGCAGAGCAGGGATGGGGCTTAACAATGAGCAGTTCTTC. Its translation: CASRAGMGLNNEQFF.

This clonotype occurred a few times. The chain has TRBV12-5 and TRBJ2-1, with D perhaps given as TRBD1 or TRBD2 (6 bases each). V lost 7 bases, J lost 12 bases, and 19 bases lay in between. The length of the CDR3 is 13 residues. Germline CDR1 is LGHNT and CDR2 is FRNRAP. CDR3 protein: CASASSGALVQFF. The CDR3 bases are TGTGCTAGTGCCTCCTCGGGGGCGTTAGTGCAGTTCTTC.

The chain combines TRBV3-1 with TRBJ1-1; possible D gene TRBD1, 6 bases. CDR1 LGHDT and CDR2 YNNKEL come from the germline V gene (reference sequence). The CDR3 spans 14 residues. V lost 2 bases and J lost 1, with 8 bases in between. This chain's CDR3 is CASSQSDRNTEAFF. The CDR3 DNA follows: TGTGCCAGCAGCCAATCGGACAGGAACACTGAAGCTTTCTTT. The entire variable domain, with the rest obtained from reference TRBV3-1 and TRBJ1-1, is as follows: DTAVSQTPKYLVTQMGNDKSIKCEQNLGHDTMYWYKQDSKKFLKIMFSYNNKELIINETVPNRFSPKSPDKAHLNLHINSLELGDSAVYFCASSQSDRNTEAFFGQGTRLTVV.

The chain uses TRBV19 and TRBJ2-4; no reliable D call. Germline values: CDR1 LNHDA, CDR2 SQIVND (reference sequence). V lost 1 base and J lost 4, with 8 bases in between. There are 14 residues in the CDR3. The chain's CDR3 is CASSIAGTKNIQYF. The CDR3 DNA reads TGTGCCAGTAGTATAGCGGGCACGAAAAACATTCAGTACTTC.

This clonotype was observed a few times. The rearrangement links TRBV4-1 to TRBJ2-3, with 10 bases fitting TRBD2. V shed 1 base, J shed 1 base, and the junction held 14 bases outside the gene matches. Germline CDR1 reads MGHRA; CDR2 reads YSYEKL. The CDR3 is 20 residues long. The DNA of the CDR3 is TGCGCCAGCAGCCAAGTTAAGGAACTAGCGGGGCAAATTCGCACAGATACGCAGTATTTT. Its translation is CASSQVKELAGQIRTDTQYF.

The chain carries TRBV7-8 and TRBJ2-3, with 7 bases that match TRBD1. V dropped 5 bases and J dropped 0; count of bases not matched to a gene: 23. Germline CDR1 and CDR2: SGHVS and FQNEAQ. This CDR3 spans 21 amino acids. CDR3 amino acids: CASSPAPGQKGHLTSTDTQYF. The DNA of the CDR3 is TGTGCCAGCAGCCCAGCTCCGGGACAGAAGGGCCACCTTACTAGCACAGATACGCAGTATTTT.

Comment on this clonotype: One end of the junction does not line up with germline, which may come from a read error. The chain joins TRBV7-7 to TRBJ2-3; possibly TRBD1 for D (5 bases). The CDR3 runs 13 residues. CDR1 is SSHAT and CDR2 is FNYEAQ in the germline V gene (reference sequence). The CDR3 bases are TGTGCTAGCAGCTTAAGCAGGGAAGATACGCAGTATTTT. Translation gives CASSLSREDTQYF.

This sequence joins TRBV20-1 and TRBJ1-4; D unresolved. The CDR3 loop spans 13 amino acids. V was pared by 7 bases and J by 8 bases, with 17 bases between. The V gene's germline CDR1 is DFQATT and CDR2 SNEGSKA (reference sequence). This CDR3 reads CSVEEGKREKLFF. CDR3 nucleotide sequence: TGCAGTGTGGAAGAGGGCAAGAGAGAAAAACTGTTTTTT.

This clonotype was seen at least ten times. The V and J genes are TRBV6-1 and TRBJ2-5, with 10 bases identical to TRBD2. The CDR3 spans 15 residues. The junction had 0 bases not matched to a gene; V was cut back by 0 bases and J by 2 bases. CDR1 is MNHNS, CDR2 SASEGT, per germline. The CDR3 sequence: CASSEASGGQETQYF. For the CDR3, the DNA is TGTGCCAGCAGTGAAGCTAGCGGGGGGCAAGAGACCCAGTACTTC.

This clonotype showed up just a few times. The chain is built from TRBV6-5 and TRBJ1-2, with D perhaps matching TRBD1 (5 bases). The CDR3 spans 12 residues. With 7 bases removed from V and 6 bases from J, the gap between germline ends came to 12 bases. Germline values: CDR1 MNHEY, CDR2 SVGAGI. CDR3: CASKRETDGYTF. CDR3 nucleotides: TGTGCCAGCAAGAGAGAGACAGATGGCTACACCTTC.

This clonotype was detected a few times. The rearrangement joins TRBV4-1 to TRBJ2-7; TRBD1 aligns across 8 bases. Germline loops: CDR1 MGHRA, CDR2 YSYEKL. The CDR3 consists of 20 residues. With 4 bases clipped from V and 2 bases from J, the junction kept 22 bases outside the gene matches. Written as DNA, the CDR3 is TGCGCCAGCAGCCCGCTCTCTTCCCTCCTCGGACAGGGAAGTACCTACGAGCAGTACTTC. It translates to CASSPLSSLLGQGSTYEQYF.

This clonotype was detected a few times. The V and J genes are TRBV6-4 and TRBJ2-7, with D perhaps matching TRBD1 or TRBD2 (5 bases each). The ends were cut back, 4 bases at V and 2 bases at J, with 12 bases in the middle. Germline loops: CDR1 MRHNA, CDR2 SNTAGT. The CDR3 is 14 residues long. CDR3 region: CASSVARDPYEQYF. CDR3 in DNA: TGTGCCAGCAGTGTAGCCAGGGACCCCTACGAGCAGTACTTC.

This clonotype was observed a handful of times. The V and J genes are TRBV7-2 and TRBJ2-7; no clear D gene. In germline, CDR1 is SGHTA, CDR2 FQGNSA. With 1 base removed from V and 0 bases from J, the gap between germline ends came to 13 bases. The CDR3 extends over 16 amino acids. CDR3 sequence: CASSLGRRQNSYEQYF. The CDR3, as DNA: TGTGCCAGCAGCTTAGGCCGGCGGCAGAACTCCTACGAGCAGTACTTC.

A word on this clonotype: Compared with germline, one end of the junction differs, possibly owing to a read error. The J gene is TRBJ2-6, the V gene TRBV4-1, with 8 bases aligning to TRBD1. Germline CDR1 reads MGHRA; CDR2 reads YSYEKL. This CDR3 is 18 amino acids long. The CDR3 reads CASSQGTGIADGANVPTF. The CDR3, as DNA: TGCGCCAGCAGCCAAGGGACAGGGATAGCTGATGGGGCCAACGTCCCGACTTTC.

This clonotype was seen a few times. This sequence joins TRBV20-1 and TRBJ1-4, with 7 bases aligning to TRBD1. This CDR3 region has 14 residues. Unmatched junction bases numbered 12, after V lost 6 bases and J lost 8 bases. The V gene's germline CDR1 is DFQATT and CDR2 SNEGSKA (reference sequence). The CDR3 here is CSADQQGRGEKLFF. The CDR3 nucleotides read TGCAGTGCAGACCAACAGGGGAGAGGCGAAAAACTGTTTTTT.

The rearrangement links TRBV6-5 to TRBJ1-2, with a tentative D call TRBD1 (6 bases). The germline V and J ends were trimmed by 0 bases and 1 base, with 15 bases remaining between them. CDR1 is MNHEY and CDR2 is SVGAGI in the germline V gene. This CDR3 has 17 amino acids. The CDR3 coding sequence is TGTGCCAGCAGTTACTCGACAGGAGGGGCAGATAACTATGGCTACACCTTC. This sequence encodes CASSYSTGGADNYGYTF.

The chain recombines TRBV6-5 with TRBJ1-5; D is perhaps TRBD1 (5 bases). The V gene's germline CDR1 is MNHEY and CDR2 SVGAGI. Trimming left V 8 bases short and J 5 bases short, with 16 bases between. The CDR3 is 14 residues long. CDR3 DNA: TGTGCCAGCCGGCGGCAGGGAAATTATCAGCCCCAGCATTTT. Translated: CASRRQGNYQPQHF.

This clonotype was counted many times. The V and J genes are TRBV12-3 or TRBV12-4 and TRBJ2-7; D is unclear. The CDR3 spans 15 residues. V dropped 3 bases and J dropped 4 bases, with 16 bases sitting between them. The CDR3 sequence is CASSFDGPSTYEQYF. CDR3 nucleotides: TGTGCCAGCAGTTTCGACGGTCCTTCGACGTACGAGCAGTACTTC.

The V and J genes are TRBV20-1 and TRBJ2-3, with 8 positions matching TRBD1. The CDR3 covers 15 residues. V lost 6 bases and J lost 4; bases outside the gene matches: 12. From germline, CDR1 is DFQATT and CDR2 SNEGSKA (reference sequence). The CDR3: CSAVSGTGESDTQYF. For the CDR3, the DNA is TGCAGTGCCGTCTCCGGGACAGGAGAGTCAGATACGCAGTATTTT.

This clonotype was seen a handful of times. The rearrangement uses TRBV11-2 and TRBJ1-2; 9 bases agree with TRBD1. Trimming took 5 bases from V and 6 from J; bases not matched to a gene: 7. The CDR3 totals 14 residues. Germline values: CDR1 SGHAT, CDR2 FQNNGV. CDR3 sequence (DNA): TGTGCCAGCAGCGTAATACAGGGGGCTGATGGCTACACCTTC. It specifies CASSVIQGADGYTF.

The DNA for the CDR3 is TGCGCCAGCAGCTTTCAGGGAAAACAAGAGACCCAGTACTTC. Its translation: CASSFQGKQETQYF. The chain combines TRBV5-1 with TRBJ2-5, with a tentative D call TRBD1 (5 bases). Trimming removed 2 bases at V and 2 bases at J, with 10 bases between. Germline V gene lookup returns CDR1 SGHRS and CDR2 YFSETQ. The CDR3 has 14 amino acids. The entire variable domain, with the rest obtained from reference TRBV5-1 and TRBJ2-5, is as follows: KAGVTQTPRYLIKTRGQQVTLSCSPISGHRSVSWYQQTPGQGLQFLFEYFSETQRNKGNFPGRFSGRQFSNSRSEMNVSTLELGDSALYLCASSFQGKQETQYFGPGTRLLVL.

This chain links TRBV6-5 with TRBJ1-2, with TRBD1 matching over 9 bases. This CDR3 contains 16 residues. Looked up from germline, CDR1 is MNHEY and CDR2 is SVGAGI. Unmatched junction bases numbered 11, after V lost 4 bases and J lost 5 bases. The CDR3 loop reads CASSSLVGQGRYGYTF. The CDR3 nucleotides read TGTGCCAGCAGTTCACTCGTGGGACAGGGCCGGTATGGCTACACCTTC.

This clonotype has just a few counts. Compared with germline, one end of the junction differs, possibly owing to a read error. Here the CDR3 reads CASREAPVDGYTF. The CDR3 region has the DNA TGTGCCAGCAGAGAAGCCCCAGTGGATGGCTACACCTTC. The genes are TRBV2 and TRBJ1-2; no clear D gene. The CDR3 loop spans 13 amino acids. Germline lookup yields CDR1 SNHLY and CDR2 FYNNEI.

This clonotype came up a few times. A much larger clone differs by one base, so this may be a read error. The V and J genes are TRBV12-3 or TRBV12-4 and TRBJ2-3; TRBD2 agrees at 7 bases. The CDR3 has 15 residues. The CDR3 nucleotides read TGTGCCAGCAGTTTAAGCGGGGTTACCACAGATGCGCAGTATTTT. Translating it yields CASSLSGVTTDAQYF.

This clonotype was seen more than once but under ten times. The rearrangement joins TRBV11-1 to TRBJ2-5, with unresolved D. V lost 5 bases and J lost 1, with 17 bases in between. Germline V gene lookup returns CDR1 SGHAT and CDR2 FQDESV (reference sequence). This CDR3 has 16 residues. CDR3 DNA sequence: TGTGCCAGCAGCCCCCCTCATGGACCGAGCCAAGAGACCCAGTACTTC. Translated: CASSPPHGPSQETQYF.

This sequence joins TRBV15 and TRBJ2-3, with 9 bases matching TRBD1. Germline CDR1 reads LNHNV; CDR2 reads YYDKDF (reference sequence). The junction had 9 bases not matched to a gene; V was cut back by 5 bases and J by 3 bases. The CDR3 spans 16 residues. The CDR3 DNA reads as TGTGCCACCAGCCCCCAGGACAGGGGTGCAACAGATACGCAGTATTTT. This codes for CATSPQDRGATDTQYF.